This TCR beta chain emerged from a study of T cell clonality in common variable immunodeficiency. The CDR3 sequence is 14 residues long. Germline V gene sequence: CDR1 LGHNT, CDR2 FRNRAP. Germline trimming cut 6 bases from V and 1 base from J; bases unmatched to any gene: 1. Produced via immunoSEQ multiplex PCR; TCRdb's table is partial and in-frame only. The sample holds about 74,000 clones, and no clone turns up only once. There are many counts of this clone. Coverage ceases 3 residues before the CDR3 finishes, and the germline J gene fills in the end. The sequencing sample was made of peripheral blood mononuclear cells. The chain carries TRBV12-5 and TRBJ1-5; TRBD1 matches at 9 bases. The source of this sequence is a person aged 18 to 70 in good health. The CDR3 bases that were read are TGTGCTAGTGGAGGGACAGGGAGCAATCAGCCC. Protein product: CASGGTGSNQP. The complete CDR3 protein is CASGGTGSNQPQHF.